Listed here are 23 T cell receptor beta chains from one sample, sequenced in a study of Tregs in tolerant kidney transplant recipients. Using immunoSEQ multiplex PCR, the repertoire was profiled, and TCRdb retains in-frame clones only, with some absent. The sample yields 110,000 or so clones, 92% seen once. The sequenced sample consisted of CD4+ T cells from blood. The receptors stem from a human donor in good health.

V usage is TRBV19 and J usage is TRBJ1-1, with D possibly matching TRBD1 (5 bases). Germline V gives CDR1 LNHDA, CDR2 SQIVND (reference sequence). The CDR3 extends over 14 amino acids. The ends were cut back, 7 bases at V and 1 base at J, with 13 bases in the middle. The CDR3 coding sequence is TGTGCCAGTACCCCGGGGCCCAGGAACACTGAAGCTTTCTTT. Residues: CASTPGPRNTEAFF.

This chain links TRBV19 with TRBJ2-7; 9 nucleotides agree with TRBD1. Germline loops: CDR1 LNHDA, CDR2 SQIVND (reference sequence). Trimming took 3 bases from V and 3 from J; bases not matched to a gene: 0. The CDR3 runs 13 residues. The CDR3 DNA reads TGTGCCAGTAGTATGGGACAGGGCTACGAGCAGTACTTC. As protein: CASSMGQGYEQYF.

This chain connects TRBV6-4 to TRBJ1-5, with TRBD1 matching 8 bases. This CDR3 comprises 20 residues. V was clipped by 2 bases and J by 1 base; unmatched bases: 16. Germline loops: CDR1 MRHNA, CDR2 SNTAGT. The CDR3 region is CASSDGPLRDRGWSNQPQHF. The CDR3 DNA reads as TGTGCCAGCAGTGACGGCCCGCTTCGTGACAGGGGTTGGAGCAATCAGCCCCAGCATTTT.

This clone is a singleton in its sample. The CDR3 nucleotides read TGCGCCAGCAGTGAAATGACAGGGGGTTTCTACGAGCAGTACTTC. This codes for CASSEMTGGFYEQYF. J is TRBJ2-7 and V is TRBV10-1; 9 bases are a match to TRBD1. V was pared by 3 bases and J by 3 bases, with 6 bases of the junction left unmatched. Germline CDR1 WNHNN, CDR2 SYGVQD (reference sequence). The CDR3 has 15 amino acids.

J is TRBJ2-5 and V is TRBV6-6; D may be TRBD2 (6 bases). The CDR3 has 16 amino acids. CDR1 MNHNY and CDR2 SVGAGI come from the germline V gene (reference sequence). V was trimmed by 2 bases and J by 2 bases, leaving 15 bases between them. The CDR3 DNA follows: TGTGCCAGCAGTTACCGTGGGGGGACCCGACAAGAGACCCAGTACTTC. Translating gives CASSYRGGTRQETQYF.

This chain joins TRBV6-5 and TRBJ2-1, with 9 bases aligning to TRBD2. Germline values: CDR1 MNHEY, CDR2 SVGAGI. Trimming took 2 bases from V and 8 from J; bases not matched to a gene: 7. There are 15 residues in the CDR3. The CDR3 reads CASSYQAGGLYEQFF. The CDR3 nucleotides read TGTGCCAGCAGTTACCAGGCGGGGGGGCTTTATGAGCAGTTCTTC.

V is TRBV5-1 and J is TRBJ2-1, with D hard to call. Trimming took 2 bases from V and 5 from J, leaving 2 bases between them. This CDR3 has 11 residues. The germline CDR1 and CDR2 sequences are SGHRS and YFSETQ. Written as DNA, the CDR3 is TGCGCCAGCAGCTTAGACAATGAGCAGTTCTTC. Its translation is CASSLDNEQFF. The variable domain in full, with the rest retrieved from reference TRBV5-1 and TRBJ2-1, is KAGVTQTPRYLIKTRGQQVTLSCSPISGHRSVSWYQQTPGQGLQFLFEYFSETQRNKGNFPGRFSGRQFSNSRSEMNVSTLELGDSALYLCASSLDNEQFFGPGTRLTVL.

The chain links TRBV30 to TRBJ2-1; D not certain. V shed 7 bases and J shed 0 bases, with 13 bases lying between them. The CDR3 runs 14 residues. The germline V gene encodes CDR1 GTSNPN and CDR2 SVGIG (reference sequence). The CDR3 bases are TGTGCCTCCAATGGCATGAGCTCCTACAATGAGCAGTTCTTC. Its protein is CASNGMSSYNEQFF.

The chain recombines TRBV19 with TRBJ2-7, with D perhaps being TRBD1 or TRBD2 (5 bases each). The CDR3 has 16 residues. V was trimmed by 3 bases and J by 0 bases, leaving 15 bases between them. CDR1 is LNHDA, CDR2 SQIVND, per germline (reference sequence). CDR3 loop: CASSMGVGQSSYEQYF. DNA of the CDR3: TGTGCCAGTAGTATGGGGGTGGGCCAGAGCTCCTACGAGCAGTACTTC.

The chain carries TRBV10-1 and TRBJ1-1; TRBD1 is a possible D gene (5 bases). From germline, CDR1 is WNHNN and CDR2 SYGVQD (reference sequence). Between the trimmed V and J ends, which lost 0 bases and 5 bases, there was a span of 10 bases. This CDR3 is built from 14 residues. The CDR3 spells CASSESPGRTEAFF. In DNA form, the CDR3 reads TGCGCCAGCAGTGAGTCCCCAGGGCGAACTGAAGCTTTCTTT.

The rearrangement links TRBV6-5 to TRBJ2-3; D not certain. The CDR3 is 15 amino acids. V gave up 0 bases and J gave up 0 bases, with 7 bases separating them. Germline V gene lookup returns CDR1 MNHEY and CDR2 SVGAGI. The CDR3 loop is CASSYSRSSTDTQYF. CDR3 DNA: TGTGCCAGCAGTTACTCTCGGAGTAGCACAGATACGCAGTATTTT.

The chain joins TRBV5-1 to TRBJ2-5, with 13 nucleotides matching TRBD2. Germline values: CDR1 SGHRS, CDR2 YFSETQ. V lost 0 bases to trimming and J lost 4 bases; unmatched junction nucleotides: 0. The CDR3 runs to 15 residues. The CDR3 DNA reads as TGCGCCAGCAGCTTGGGGACTAGCGGGAGAGAGACCCAGTACTTC. Amino acids: CASSLGTSGRETQYF.

J is TRBJ1-2 and V is TRBV30; D gene uncertain. Per germline, CDR1 GTSNPN and CDR2 SVGIG (reference sequence). The V end was cut by 4 bases, the J end by 8 bases, with 11 bases between. CDR3 length equals 11 residues. The CDR3 DNA sequence: TGTGCCTGGACCGGGAGAGGAGGCTACACCTTC. Translated, it gives CAWTGRGGYTF.

The gene calls are TRBV6-5 and TRBJ2-1; D gene unclear. Trimming shortened V by 5 bases and J by 0 bases, and 11 bases separated the two germline ends. Looked up from germline, CDR1 is MNHEY and CDR2 is SVGAGI. The CDR3 totals 15 residues. The CDR3 sequence: CASSLLQSSYNEQFF. CDR3 coding DNA: TGTGCCAGCAGTCTTTTACAGAGCTCCTACAATGAGCAGTTCTTC.

The V gene is TRBV6-5, the J gene TRBJ1-6; 7 bases match TRBD1. The CDR3 consists of 13 residues. The trim removed 5 bases at V and 6 bases at J, leaving 1 base unmatched. The germline CDR1 and CDR2 sequences are MNHEY and SVGAGI. The CDR3 sequence is CASSRDSNSPLHF. The DNA for the CDR3 is TGTGCCAGCAGTCGGGACAGTAATTCACCCCTCCACTTT.

The sample holds a few counts of this clone. This chain joins TRBV5-4 and TRBJ1-4; 7 bases fit TRBD1. Germline V gives CDR1 SGHNT, CDR2 YYREEE (reference sequence). The ends lost 4 bases at V and 8 bases at J; junction bases unmatched: 8. This CDR3 is 14 amino acids long. CDR3 region: CASSTTGSGEKLFF. The CDR3 nucleotides read TGTGCCAGCAGCACGACAGGGTCGGGGGAAAAACTGTTTTTT.

V usage is TRBV30 and J usage is TRBJ1-3; TRBD1 matches 12 bases. The germline gives CDR1 GTSNPN, CDR2 SVGIG (reference sequence). This CDR3 has 18 amino acids. Trimming cost V 4 bases and J 0 bases; bases outside gene matches: 10. The CDR3 loop reads CAWTGGTGGPFSGNTIYF. In DNA form, the CDR3 reads TGTGCCTGGACCGGAGGGACAGGGGGCCCTTTCTCTGGAAACACCATATATTTT.

This chain uses TRBV5-4 with TRBJ2-7; 7 nucleotides align to TRBD1. The CDR3 covers 16 residues. CDR1 and CDR2 (germline): SGHNT, YYREEE (reference sequence). Trimming removed 2 bases from V and 1 base from J; junction bases left unmatched: 9. Here the CDR3 DNA reads TGTGCCAGCAGCTTATTTCCCGGGGACAGATCCTACGAGCAGTACTTC. This encodes CASSLFPGDRSYEQYF.

The chain recombines TRBV7-8 with TRBJ2-1; 7 bases are a match to TRBD2. The CDR3 loop spans 16 amino acids. Trimming removed 5 bases from V and 6 bases from J; junction bases left unmatched: 13. CDR1 and CDR2 (germline): SGHVS, FQNEAQ. The CDR3 region is CASSPRLGGSINEQFF. CDR3 nucleotide sequence: TGTGCCAGCAGCCCCCGCCTGGGCGGGAGTATCAATGAGCAGTTCTTC.

The V and J genes are TRBV10-1 and TRBJ2-3; 10 bases line up with TRBD1. Germline CDR1 and CDR2: WNHNN and SYGVQD (reference sequence). V shed 4 bases, J shed 0 bases, and the junction held 19 bases outside the gene matches. The CDR3 loop spans 21 amino acids. The CDR3 DNA sequence: TGCGCCAGCAGTGCGGGACAGGGGACGGGGCTGGTATGTGTTAGCACAGATACGCAGTATTTT. This sequence encodes CASSAGQGTGLVCVSTDTQYF.

V gene TRBV7-3 combines with J gene TRBJ1-1, with D uncertain. CDR3 length equals 13 residues. Germline assignment: CDR1 SGHTA and CDR2 FQGTGA. V was cut by 1 base and J by 3 bases, with 6 bases left in between. CDR3 DNA sequence: TGTGCCAGCAGCTTAATTCGGGACACTGAAGCTTTCTTT. Its translation: CASSLIRDTEAFF.

V and J are TRBV4-1 and TRBJ2-1; a possible D gene is TRBD1 (6 bases). The CDR3 extends over 17 amino acids. Germline loops: CDR1 MGHRA, CDR2 YSYEKL. V was shortened by 1 base and J by 3 bases, with 16 bases between the two germline ends. This CDR3 reads CASSQVGQTTLYNEQFF. CDR3 DNA sequence: TGCGCCAGCAGCCAAGTTGGACAGACCACTCTCTACAATGAGCAGTTCTTC.

The chain couples TRBV5-1 to TRBJ2-7; 9 bases match TRBD1. CDR3 size: 13 residues. V was clipped by 5 bases and J by 7 bases; unmatched bases: 7. Germline CDR1 and CDR2: SGHRS and YFSETQ. For the CDR3, the DNA is TGCGCCAGCAGGACAGGGGGAGGGGAAGAGCAGTACTTC. Its translation: CASRTGGGEEQYF.